The 7 T cell receptor beta chains below all came from one sample that was sequenced in a study of T cells after yellow fever vaccination. MiXCR, run by TCRdb on the 5' RACE reads, gives a single entry per CDR3 protein. The top ten clones hold about 15% of a sample with 610,000 or so distinct CDR3 sequences, approximately 13% of them seen once. This specimen consisted of PBMCs, obtained on the day of the yellow fever booster vaccination. The receptors originated from a man younger than 45 who received the YFV17D yellow fever vaccine.

This clonotype was counted many times. The chain combines TRBV7-2 with TRBJ2-7; maybe TRBD2 (5 bases). V was pared by 3 bases and J by 3 bases, with 12 bases between. This CDR3 region has 14 residues. Per the germline V gene, CDR1 is SGHTA and CDR2 is FQGNSA. The CDR3 bases are TGTGCCAGCAGCTTGGGCGGAGCGGTCTACGAGCAGTACTTC. This codes for CASSLGGAVYEQYF.

This clonotype was seen a single time. The CDR3 coding sequence is TGCGCCAGCAGCTTCCTAGCGGGAGAGGATCACGAGCAGTACTTC. Translated, it gives CASSFLAGEDHEQYF. The chain combines TRBV5-1 with TRBJ2-7; 10 nucleotides align to TRBD2. Germline V gives CDR1 SGHRS, CDR2 YFSETQ. The CDR3 covers 15 residues. V was clipped by 2 bases and J by 5 bases; unmatched bases: 7.

This chain joins TRBV29-1 and TRBJ2-7, with D tentatively TRBD1 (6 bases). There are 13 residues in the CDR3. CDR1 SQVTM and CDR2 ANQGSEA come from the germline V gene. The V end lost 7 bases, the J end lost 3 bases, and 16 bases lay between the germline ends. The CDR3 DNA is TGCAGCGCCTTGGACAGTTTCTTCTACGAGCAGTACTTC. Protein: CSALDSFFYEQYF.

This chain joins TRBV20-1 and TRBJ2-7; a possible D gene is TRBD1 (5 bases). Trimming removed 0 bases at V and 5 bases at J, with 14 bases between. Germline values: CDR1 DFQATT, CDR2 SNEGSKA (reference sequence). This CDR3 is built from 14 residues. DNA for the CDR3: TGCAGTGCTAGAGAACAAAACAGGAACCACGAGCAGTACTTC. It codes for CSAREQNRNHEQYF.

V gene TRBV4-3 combines with J gene TRBJ2-2; the D gene is possibly TRBD2 (6 bases). Germline V gene data show CDR1 as LGHNA and CDR2 as YSLEER. This CDR3 has 14 amino acids. The germline V and J ends were trimmed by 1 base and 10 bases, with 13 bases remaining between them. The CDR3 sequence: CASSQGAGTQELFF. CDR3 DNA: TGCGCCAGCAGCCAAGGGGCCGGGACTCAGGAGCTGTTTTTT.

The chain employs TRBV6-2 or TRBV6-3 and TRBJ2-7; TRBD1 is a possible D gene (6 bases). V lost 1 base to trimming and J lost 0 bases, with 7 bases between them. This CDR3 has 14 amino acids. CDR1 is MNHEY, CDR2 SVGEGT, per germline. CDR3 sequence: CASSYYRVSYEQYF. The CDR3 nucleotides read TGTGCCAGCAGTTACTACAGGGTCTCCTACGAGCAGTACTTC.

This clonotype occurred a few times. The rearrangement uses TRBV7-3 and TRBJ2-3, with D hard to call. This CDR3 has 15 residues. Germline V gene sequence: CDR1 SGHTA, CDR2 FQGTGA. Deletions cut 6 bases from V and 5 bases from J, with 18 bases between. For the CDR3, the DNA is TGTGCCAGCAGACCCCAGGCGGACCTGGGAGATACGCAGTATTTT. Protein product: CASRPQADLGDTQYF.